A selection of T cell receptor beta chains follows, all from one sample in a study of naive and memory T cell subsets. TCRdb processed the UMI-ligation and nested PCR reads anew with MiXCR; each CDR3 protein has one entry. Of around 140,000 distinct CDR3 sequences detected, 22% appear once; the ten largest clones hold 0.1% to 0.11%. The specimen sequenced was naive CD4+ T cells from blood. These receptors all stem from a human donor in good health. The CDR3 runs from the conserved cysteine through the conserved F or W. Each record gives: V gene, clone size, D gene, J gene, CDR3 protein, CDR3 DNA. A D gene is named only where the DNA matches it firmly. Size values are once, few and many counts, or a class for expanded clones, and some rows have none.

v_call: TRBV10-3; clone_size: few; d_call: -; j_call: TRBJ1-1; cdr3_aa: CAISEGGGPVGTEAFF; cdr3_nt: TGTGCCATCAGTGAGGGGGGTGGGCCTGTCGGCACTGAAGCTTTCTTT
v_call: TRBV12-3/TRBV12-4; clone_size: many; d_call: -; j_call: TRBJ2-1; cdr3_aa: CASRYHQREQFF; cdr3_nt: TGTGCCAGCAGATACCACCAGCGGGAGCAGTTCTTC
v_call: TRBV6-5; clone_size: -; d_call: TRBD1; j_call: TRBJ1-5; cdr3_aa: CASRADRGGNQPQHF; cdr3_nt: TGTGCCAGCAGGGCCGACAGGGGAGGCAATCAGCCCCAGCATTTT
v_call: TRBV3-1; clone_size: -; d_call: -; j_call: TRBJ2-1; cdr3_aa: CASSRTTLGRGGYNEQFF; cdr3_nt: TGTGCCAGCAGCCGAACCACCTTGGGGCGTGGCGGGTACAATGAGCAGTTCTTC
v_call: TRBV6-5; clone_size: few; d_call: TRBD1; j_call: TRBJ2-5; cdr3_aa: CASSTRDRGRETQYF; cdr3_nt: TGTGCCAGCAGTACCCGGGACAGGGGTCGAGAGACCCAGTACTTC
v_call: TRBV7-2; clone_size: -; d_call: -; j_call: TRBJ2-3; cdr3_aa: CASSLTGITDTQYF; cdr3_nt: TGTGCCAGCAGCTTAACCGGAATCACAGATACGCAGTATTTT
v_call: TRBV12-3/TRBV12-4; clone_size: -; d_call: -; j_call: TRBJ1-5; cdr3_aa: CASSFLDNQPQHF; cdr3_nt: TGTGCCAGCAGTTTTTTGGACAATCAGCCCCAGCATTTT
v_call: TRBV2; clone_size: many; d_call: TRBD2; j_call: TRBJ2-1; cdr3_aa: CASSEGGFSYNEQFF; cdr3_nt: TGTGCCAGCAGTGAGGGAGGGTTCTCCTACAATGAGCAGTTCTTC
v_call: TRBV3-1; clone_size: -; d_call: TRBD2; j_call: TRBJ2-2; cdr3_aa: CASSRDLAGRNTGELFF; cdr3_nt: TGTGCCAGCAGCAGAGACCTAGCGGGACGGAACACCGGGGAGCTGTTTTTT
v_call: TRBV11-2; clone_size: -; d_call: -; j_call: TRBJ2-1; cdr3_aa: CASSPGHRPYNEQFF; cdr3_nt: TGTGCCAGCAGCCCAGGACACCGACCCTACAATGAGCAGTTCTTC
v_call: TRBV28; clone_size: -; d_call: TRBD2; j_call: TRBJ2-3; cdr3_aa: CASSAGLAGETSTDTQYF; cdr3_nt: TGTGCCAGCAGTGCGGGACTAGCGGGGGAAACTAGCACAGATACGCAGTATTTT
v_call: TRBV10-3; clone_size: few; d_call: -; j_call: TRBJ2-7; cdr3_aa: CAIQTANSYEQYF; cdr3_nt: TGTGCCATACAAACAGCCAACTCCTACGAGCAGTACTTC
v_call: TRBV3-1; clone_size: many; d_call: TRBD2; j_call: TRBJ2-1; cdr3_aa: CASSHPSGRAMDEQFF; cdr3_nt: TGTGCCAGCAGCCACCCCAGCGGGAGGGCCATGGATGAGCAGTTCTTC
v_call: TRBV7-2; clone_size: few; d_call: -; j_call: TRBJ1-1; cdr3_aa: CASSLETEAFF; cdr3_nt: TGTGCCAGCAGCTTAGAGACTGAAGCTTTCTTT
v_call: TRBV4-2; clone_size: many; d_call: -; j_call: TRBJ2-7; cdr3_aa: CASSQDASNRLQSYEQYF; cdr3_nt: TGTGCCAGCAGCCAAGATGCGTCTAATAGGCTGCAATCCTACGAGCAGTACTTC
v_call: TRBV27; clone_size: many; d_call: -; j_call: TRBJ1-5; cdr3_aa: CASSQRGTNQPQHF; cdr3_nt: TGTGCCAGCAGTCAGCGCGGGACTAATCAGCCCCAGCATTTT
v_call: TRBV12-3/TRBV12-4; clone_size: -; d_call: TRBD1; j_call: TRBJ2-1; cdr3_aa: CASTDRGLHNEQFF; cdr3_nt: TGTGCCAGCACGGACAGGGGGCTTCACAATGAGCAGTTCTTC
v_call: TRBV11-2; clone_size: many; d_call: TRBD2; j_call: TRBJ2-7; cdr3_aa: CASSLKAETSGRAYEQYF; cdr3_nt: TGTGCCAGCAGCCTTAAGGCGGAGACTAGCGGGAGGGCCTACGAGCAGTACTTC
v_call: TRBV19; clone_size: -; d_call: TRBD2; j_call: TRBJ2-1; cdr3_aa: CASSSEGGFSGDNEQFF; cdr3_nt: TGTGCCAGTAGTAGCGAGGGAGGGTTTTCGGGGGACAATGAGCAGTTCTTC
v_call: TRBV6-5; clone_size: few; d_call: TRBD1; j_call: TRBJ2-1; cdr3_aa: CASTRDRVSYNEQFF; cdr3_nt: TGTGCCAGTACGAGGGACAGGGTTTCCTACAATGAGCAGTTCTTC
v_call: TRBV4-3; clone_size: -; d_call: -; j_call: TRBJ2-7; cdr3_aa: CASSPQVWAYEQYF; cdr3_nt: TGCGCCAGCAGCCCGCAAGTGTGGGCCTACGAGCAGTACTTC
v_call: TRBV4-3; clone_size: -; d_call: -; j_call: TRBJ2-1; cdr3_aa: CASSQEGGYNEQFF; cdr3_nt: TGCGCCAGCAGCCAAGAGGGGGGCTACAATGAGCAGTTCTTC
v_call: TRBV5-1; clone_size: -; d_call: -; j_call: TRBJ2-1; cdr3_aa: CASSRDVQSSYNEQFF; cdr3_nt: TGCGCCAGCAGCCGCGATGTCCAGAGCTCCTACAATGAGCAGTTCTTC
v_call: TRBV4-1; clone_size: -; d_call: -; j_call: TRBJ2-1; cdr3_aa: CASSQDLRGNEQFF; cdr3_nt: TGCGCCAGCAGCCAAGATCTTAGGGGGAATGAGCAGTTCTTC
v_call: TRBV7-2; clone_size: many; d_call: -; j_call: TRBJ2-3; cdr3_aa: CASSLVKKAQYF; cdr3_nt: TGTGCCAGCAGCTTAGTAAAGAAAGCGCAGTATTTT
v_call: TRBV3-1; clone_size: few; d_call: -; j_call: TRBJ2-2; cdr3_aa: CASSQDNRDTGELFF; cdr3_nt: TGTGCCAGCAGCCAAGATAACAGGGACACCGGGGAGCTGTTTTTT
v_call: TRBV28; clone_size: -; d_call: TRBD1; j_call: TRBJ2-2; cdr3_aa: CAVQGTNTGELFF; cdr3_nt: TGTGCGGTACAGGGGACGAACACCGGGGAGCTGTTTTTT
v_call: TRBV29-1; clone_size: -; d_call: -; j_call: TRBJ1-2; cdr3_aa: CSVEGTGWYSYGYTF; cdr3_nt: TGCAGCGTTGAAGGGACTGGGTGGTATAGCTATGGCTACACCTTC
v_call: TRBV29-1; clone_size: -; d_call: -; j_call: TRBJ2-2; cdr3_aa: CSVDSRNTGELFF; cdr3_nt: TGCAGCGTTGATTCTCGCAACACCGGGGAGCTGTTTTTT
v_call: TRBV10-3; clone_size: few; d_call: TRBD2; j_call: TRBJ2-1; cdr3_aa: CAILGTSGSSYNEQFF; cdr3_nt: TGTGCCATCCTCGGGACTAGCGGGAGCTCCTACAATGAGCAGTTCTTC
v_call: TRBV20-1; clone_size: -; d_call: -; j_call: TRBJ1-2; cdr3_aa: CSASQPPGQKPGYTF; cdr3_nt: TGCAGTGCTAGCCAACCCCCAGGGCAGAAGCCTGGCTACACCTTC